This TCR beta chain emerged from a study of blood T cell repertoires in COVID-19. Background on the study: PBMCs, B-cell-depleted T cells, or T cells were the source of the cDNA or gDNA that made up the material.

Germline V gene sequence: CDR1 ENHRY, CDR2 SYGVKD. Trimming left V 9 bases short and J 4 bases short, with 10 bases between. The CDR3 is 12 residues long. Measured with immunoSEQ multiplex PCR; TCRdb has only the in-frame clones, and not every one. The sample lists around 130,000 clones, about four fifths occurring once. The TCR was taken from a woman in her forties or fifties with acute or convalescent COVID-19. The source material was peripheral blood. The V and J genes are TRBV10-3 and TRBJ1-3, with D perhaps TRBD1 (5 bases). As DNA, the CDR3 is TGTGCCATTTCAGCAGGGGGAAACACCATATATTTT. As protein: CAISAGGNTIYF.